This TCR beta chain stems from a study of CD8 T cells in Susac syndrome. With random hexamers, reverse transcription was performed on roughly 0.5 to 1 ug of RNA. Coverage of TCR beta CDR3 amplification by immunoSEQ multiplex PCR extended to 54 Vbeta and 13 Jbeta. Via MiXCR, TCRdb re-called the immunoSEQ multiplex PCR reads, giving one row per CDR3 protein. The sample lists fewer than 150,000 distinct CDR3 sequences, more than 90% occurring once. Matched for age and sex, the controls were healthy donors. Negative isolation was applied to CD8+ and CD4+ T cells, and FACS enrichment was applied to TEMRA cells. Trimming left V 0 bases short and J 1 base short, with 13 bases between. The CDR3 is 17 amino acids. Germline loops: CDR1 LGHDT, CDR2 YNNKEL (reference sequence).

The sequenced material came from CD4+ T cells from PBMCs. This TCR was sampled from a human donor in good health. The rearrangement uses TRBV3-1 and TRBJ2-1; D not resolved. Written as DNA, the CDR3 is TGTGCCAGCAGCCAAGAGCTGAACGTAATGTCCTACAATGAGCAGTTCTTC. As protein: CASSQELNVMSYNEQFF.